This T cell receptor beta chain was captured in a study of blood T cell repertoires in COVID-19. About the study: From the United States, Italy and Spain came samples of acute and convalescent COVID-19. T cells, B-cell-depleted T cells, or PBMCs supplied cDNA or gDNA.

Germline V CDR1 and CDR2: LNHDA, SQIVND (reference sequence). V was trimmed by 5 bases and J by 5 bases, leaving 13 bases between them. This CDR3 region has 14 residues. The authors' processing: Amplified reference gene primers provided the basis for estimating nucleated cell counts. TCRdb's table, derived via immunoSEQ multiplex PCR, lists solely in-frame clones and lacks some. V and J calls and clone size are copied from that table; D and trimming were computed from the DNA. This sample yields 440,000 or so clones, of which approximately 91% are seen a single time; around 1.5% belongs to the top ten.

V usage is TRBV19 and J usage is TRBJ1-5; maybe TRBD1 (5 bases). The clonotype comes from a woman aged 40 to 50 with COVID-19, enrolled during active disease. The sample taken for sequencing was peripheral blood. For the CDR3, the DNA is TGTGCCAGTAGTTCGTTGACGGGGGATCAGCCCCAGCATTTT. Amino acid sequence: CASSSLTGDQPQHF.